Following are 5 T cell receptor beta chains from one sample sequenced in a study of multiple sclerosis patients with progressive multifocal leukoencephalopathy. Time point noted: before natalizumab initiation. TCRdb's table, derived via immunoSEQ multiplex PCR, lists solely in-frame clones and lacks some. The sample shows 25,000 to 35,000 clones, 80% to 95% of them seen only once. The source material was PBMCs. These receptors were collected from a man younger than 40 with multiple sclerosis.

This clone occurred once. The genes are TRBV21-1 and TRBJ2-1; the tabulated D call, TRBD1, remains unverified against the DNA. TRBV21-1 is recorded as a pseudogene. CDR3 size: 20 residues. This chain's CDR3 is CASSRDRDMRTLSSYNEQFF. The CDR3, as DNA: TGTGCCAGCAGCAGAGACCGGGACATGCGAACCCTTAGCTCCTACAATGAGCAGTTCTTC.

The CDR3 region is CASSVGQGVVSPLHF. DNA of the CDR3: TGTGCCAGCAGCGTCGGACAGGGTGTCGTATCACCCCTCCACTTT. The rearrangement uses TRBV5-4 and TRBJ1-6; 8 positions agree with TRBD1. This CDR3 has 15 amino acids. The V gene end was trimmed by 4 bases and the J gene end by 10 bases; junction bases not matched to a gene: 10. CDR1 SGHNT and CDR2 YYREEE come from the germline V gene (reference sequence).

V and J are TRBV19 and TRBJ2-5; tentatively, D is TRBD1 or TRBD2 (5 bases each). The DNA matches TRBJ2-7 better at its end, which makes the J call doubtful. Germline assignment: CDR1 LNHDA and CDR2 SQIVND (reference sequence). There are 15 residues in the CDR3. The CDR3 bases are TGTGCCAGTAGTATAGGGGCCGGGGCTGTGGACGAGCAGTACTTC. It specifies CASSIGAGAVDEQYF.

The chain is built from TRBV11-2 and TRBJ2-3, with 10 bases fitting TRBD2. Germline V CDR1 and CDR2: SGHAT, FQNNGV. After removal of 5 bases from V and 5 bases from J, the junction contained 10 bases not matched to a gene. CDR3 size: 16 residues. The DNA for the CDR3 is TGTGCCAGCAGCCCCTTCTCTAGCGGGAGTGAAGATACGCAGTATTTT. Translating it yields CASSPFSSGSEDTQYF.

This sequence joins TRBV5-6 and TRBJ2-3; 10 bases map to TRBD2. V shed 4 bases and J 5 bases; nucleotides not matched to a gene: 10. The CDR3 has 16 amino acids. Germline values: CDR1 SGHDT, CDR2 YYEEEE. CDR3 residues: CASSDPLAGDVDTQYF. In DNA, the CDR3 is TGTGCCAGCAGCGATCCTCTAGCGGGAGACGTAGATACGCAGTATTTT.